The rows below give T cell receptor beta chains drawn from one sample of a study of OX40 agonist ivuxolimab in advanced cancers. The repertoire was sequenced with immunoSEQ multiplex PCR; TCRdb's copy has only in-frame clones and lacks some. The sample lists about 78,000 clones, roughly 92% occurring once. The sequencing used CD4+ or CD8+ T cells sorted from blood, collected in a trial of the OX40 agonist ivuxolimab. These receptors all stem from an adult with an advanced solid tumor such as melanoma, head and neck, liver or kidney cancer. Both conserved end residues are part of each CDR3. A D gene is named only where the DNA matches it firmly.

>.|TRBJ2-7|TRBV18
CASSREGGPYAQYF
>TRBD1|TRBJ1-5|TRBV25-1
CASSQTGDSNQPQHF
>.|TRBJ2-1|TRBV4-1
CASSQPRNQGLGNEQFF
>.|TRBJ2-1|TRBV4-2
CASSRLAGSSYNEQFF
>TRBD2|TRBJ2-3|TRBV27
CASSPTLAGVVDTQYF
>TRBD1|TRBJ1-2|TRBV6-1
CASSDRRGIGYGYTF
>.|TRBJ1-2|TRBV2
CASSGEQASYGYTF
>.|TRBJ1-1|TRBV7-2
CASSLVVGINTEAFF
>.|TRBJ2-7|TRBV7-2
CASSPGTLAYEQYF
>.|TRBJ2-5|TRBV7-2
CASSLQRGTGETQYF
>.|TRBJ2-1|TRBV7-2
CASSLPRDGYNEQFF